These 26 T cell receptor beta chains came from one sample sequenced in a study of T cell changes during pregnancy in multiple sclerosis. TCRdb's table, derived via immunoSEQ multiplex PCR, lists solely in-frame clones and lacks some. Found here are fewer than 90,000 clones, over 80% of them singletons; the top ten hold about 0.93%. The source material was peripheral blood, sampled in the first trimester of pregnancy. Source of these receptors: a female donor with multiple sclerosis, enrolled in a pregnancy study.

V is TRBV28 and J is TRBJ2-7; 10 bases are shared with TRBD1. The ends lost 3 bases at V and 4 bases at J; junction bases unmatched: 3. CDR1 and CDR2 from the germline V gene are MDHEN and SYDVKM. This CDR3 region has 14 residues. The CDR3 sequence: CASSFPGQGYEQYF. CDR3 nucleotide sequence: TGTGCCAGCAGTTTTCCGGGACAGGGGTACGAGCAGTACTTC.

As to this clone: The same CDR3 also results from other DNA sequences found in this sample. The genes are TRBV6-1 and TRBJ1-5, with 7 bases aligning to TRBD1. V lost 10 bases to trimming and J lost 0 bases; unmatched junction nucleotides: 6. CDR3 size: 14 residues. CDR1 MNHNS and CDR2 SASEGT come from the germline V gene. Here the CDR3 DNA reads TGTGCCATCTGGGGACAGTATAGCAATCAGCCCCAGCATTTT. It codes for CAIWGQYSNQPQHF.

For the CDR3, the DNA is TGTGCCAGCAGCTCGAGATTCACCGGGGAGCTGTTTTTT. Its translation is CASSSRFTGELFF. The chain links TRBV7-3 to TRBJ2-2; no reliable D call. Per the germline V gene, CDR1 is SGHTA and CDR2 is FQGTGA. Trimming removed 4 bases from V and 4 bases from J, with 7 bases in between. The CDR3 runs 13 residues.

The chain links TRBV9 to TRBJ2-1; 9 nucleotides line up with TRBD1. CDR3 size: 15 residues. Germline assignment: CDR1 SGDLS and CDR2 YYNGEE. The V segment lost 0 bases and the J segment 6 bases; nucleotides outside the gene matches: 4. The CDR3 protein is CASSVALTGGNEQFF. The CDR3 nucleotides are TGTGCCAGCAGCGTAGCCCTGACAGGGGGCAATGAGCAGTTCTTC.

The gene calls are TRBV18 and TRBJ2-7; 9 bases fit TRBD1. V lost 2 bases, J lost 7 bases, and 12 bases stayed unmatched. CDR1 is KGHSH, CDR2 LQKENI, per germline. The CDR3 has 16 residues. CDR3 amino acids: CASSPIGTGTRLEQYF. The CDR3 DNA sequence: TGTGCCAGCTCACCAATCGGGACAGGGACCCGCTTAGAGCAGTACTTC.

This clone came up once. V usage is TRBV19 and J usage is TRBJ2-1; TRBD2 agrees at 15 bases. The CDR3 spans 15 residues. CDR1 and CDR2 from the germline V gene are LNHDA and SQIVND (reference sequence). J lost 7 bases, V lost 6 bases, and 4 bases had no gene match. Written as DNA, the CDR3 is TGTGCCAGTAGAATCGGACTAGCGGGGGGGAATGAGCAGTTCTTC. Its protein is CASRIGLAGGNEQFF.

The chain couples TRBV7-2 to TRBJ2-2; 10 bases align to TRBD2. The V gene end was trimmed by 5 bases and the J gene end by 5 bases; junction bases not matched to a gene: 5. Germline CDR1 reads SGHTA; CDR2 reads FQGNSA. This CDR3 spans 15 amino acids. The CDR3 loop is CASSVSSGGTGELFF. The DNA for the CDR3 is TGTGCCAGCAGCGTCTCTAGCGGGGGTACCGGGGAGCTGTTTTTT.

The chain uses TRBV27 and TRBJ2-1; D is perhaps TRBD2 (6 bases). Trimming left V 4 bases short and J 2 bases short, with 9 bases between. Germline values: CDR1 MNHEY, CDR2 SMNVEV (reference sequence). The CDR3 has 14 residues. DNA of the CDR3: TGTGCCAGCAGTTGGCGGGACCCCTACAATGAGCAGTTCTTC. Translated: CASSWRDPYNEQFF.

The chain carries TRBV25-1 and TRBJ2-7; possibly TRBD1 for D (6 bases). The germline V gene has CDR1 MGHDK and CDR2 SYGVNS. Trimming left V 3 bases short and J 5 bases short, with 11 bases between. The CDR3 is 13 amino acids. CDR3 loop: CASSDRGQNEQYF. CDR3 bases: TGTGCCAGCAGTGATAGGGGACAAAACGAGCAGTACTTC.

The chain joins TRBV28 to TRBJ2-2, with D possibly TRBD1 on 6 matching bases. Germline CDR1 and CDR2: MDHEN and SYDVKM. The CDR3 sequence is 15 residues long. Trimming cost V 6 bases and J 7 bases, with 18 bases left between them. The CDR3 sequence is CASSQSAGDHGELFF. CDR3 nucleotide sequence: TGTGCCAGCAGCCAAAGTGCAGGGGACCACGGGGAGCTGTTTTTT.

V is TRBV21-1 and J is TRBJ2-6; the tabulated D call, TRBD2, remains unverified against the DNA. TRBV21-1 has pseudogene status. This CDR3 region has 19 residues. The CDR3 spells CASSKGGKCNPSGANVLTF. The CDR3 DNA follows: TGTGCCAGCAGCAAAGGAGGAAAGTGCAACCCATCTGGGGCCAACGTCCTGACTTTC.

The chain couples TRBV7-2 to TRBJ1-5, with D possibly matching TRBD1 (6 bases). With 1 base removed from V and 2 bases from J, the gap between germline ends came to 15 bases. The CDR3 spans 17 residues. The germline V gene has CDR1 SGHTA and CDR2 FQGNSA. CDR3 in amino acids: CASSLVPQGLGNQPQHF. CDR3 bases: TGTGCCAGCAGCTTAGTGCCCCAGGGGCTCGGCAATCAGCCCCAGCATTTT.

The chain is built from TRBV27 and TRBJ1-2; 7 bases are a match to TRBD1. From germline, CDR1 is MNHEY and CDR2 SMNVEV (reference sequence). The J segment lost 4 bases and the V segment lost 8 bases, leaving 10 bases of the junction unmatched. The CDR3 extends over 14 amino acids. This chain's CDR3 is CASGRSGTAYGYTF. As DNA, the CDR3 is TGTGCCAGCGGACGGTCCGGGACAGCCTATGGCTACACCTTC.

This chain uses TRBV6-1 with TRBJ1-5; TRBD1 might be the D (6 bases). V gave up 0 bases and J gave up 6 bases, with 12 bases separating them. CDR3 length: 15 amino acids. CDR1 is MNHNS, CDR2 SASEGT, per germline. The CDR3 DNA reads as TGTGCCAGCAGTGAAGCCAGGGGTGGCGTTCAGCCCCAGCATTTT. This encodes CASSEARGGVQPQHF.

The chain combines TRBV18 with TRBJ2-2; 9 positions match TRBD1. This CDR3 region has 15 residues. The V and J ends lost 2 bases and 6 bases, in that order; junction bases with no gene match: 4. Per germline, CDR1 KGHSH and CDR2 LQKENI. The CDR3 DNA is TGTGCCAGCTCACCATCGCGGACAGGGGCCGGGGAGCTGTTTTTT. Its protein is CASSPSRTGAGELFF.

J is TRBJ1-2 and V is TRBV14; 7 bases line up with TRBD1. From germline, CDR1 is SGHDN and CDR2 FVKESK. This CDR3 spans 14 amino acids. J was trimmed by 4 bases and V by 6 bases; bases with no gene match: 8. CDR3 coding DNA: TGTGCCAGCAGTCCCAGACAGGGAGGCTATGGCTACACCTTC. It encodes CASSPRQGGYGYTF.

This clone was counted only a few times. The genes are TRBV6-1 and TRBJ1-6, with D maybe TRBD1 (5 bases). The V and J ends lost 2 bases and 6 bases respectively, with 5 bases between them. The CDR3 spans 13 residues. CDR1 is MNHNS and CDR2 is SASEGT in the germline V gene. CDR3 coding DNA: TGTGCCAGCAGTGAAAGGGGTAATTCACCCCTCCACTTT. Amino acid sequence: CASSERGNSPLHF.

The rearrangement joins TRBV27 to TRBJ2-1, with TRBD2 matching 7 bases. Germline lookup yields CDR1 MNHEY and CDR2 SMNVEV (reference sequence). The CDR3 is 12 amino acids. The ends lost 4 bases at V and 8 bases at J; junction bases unmatched: 2. The CDR3 region has the DNA TGTGCCAGCAGTTGGGAGGGTGATGAGCAGTTCTTC. This encodes CASSWEGDEQFF.

V usage is TRBV7-9 and J usage is TRBJ1-2; 7 bases fit TRBD1. The CDR3 is 13 residues long. CDR1 and CDR2 from the germline V gene are SEHNR and FQNEAQ (reference sequence). After removal of 4 bases from V and 4 bases from J, the junction contained 3 bases not matched to a gene. The CDR3 coding sequence is TGTGCCAGCAGCTCGGGACAGCCCTATGGCTACACCTTC. This gives the protein CASSSGQPYGYTF.

V is TRBV9 and J is TRBJ2-2, with 10 bases fitting TRBD1. V was pared by 3 bases and J by 7 bases, with 9 bases of the junction left unmatched. This CDR3 has 16 amino acids. Germline V lookup: CDR1 SGDLS, CDR2 YYNGEE. The CDR3 reads CASSGFRDRGVGELFF. The CDR3 region has the DNA TGTGCCAGCAGCGGATTCCGGGACAGGGGAGTCGGGGAGCTGTTTTTT.

The chain employs TRBV6-6 and TRBJ1-2; a weak D match, TRBD1 (6 bases). Germline V CDR1 and CDR2: MNHNY, SVGAGI (reference sequence). CDR3 length equals 15 residues. The V and J ends lost 6 bases and 4 bases respectively, with 18 bases between them. In DNA, the CDR3 is TGTGCCAGCAGAAGGGGGGGCCAGCTCCTCTATGGCTACACCTTC. This codes for CASRRGGQLLYGYTF.

The rearrangement uses TRBV11-2 and TRBJ2-7; TRBD2 agrees at 7 bases. Germline-derived CDR1 and CDR2 are SGHAT and FQNNGV. The CDR3 is 16 residues long. The V and J ends lost 2 bases and 3 bases, in that order; junction bases with no gene match: 10. Here the CDR3 reads CASSLPWSGAHYEQYF. The CDR3 coding sequence is TGTGCCAGCAGCTTACCCTGGAGCGGGGCCCACTACGAGCAGTACTTC.

The chain couples TRBV4-1 to TRBJ1-2; perhaps TRBD1 as D (5 bases). Trimming pared 4 bases from V and 6 bases from J, leaving 15 bases between. Per the germline V gene, CDR1 is MGHRA and CDR2 is YSYEKL. This CDR3 has 14 amino acids. CDR3 coding DNA: TGCGCCAGCAGCCCGGGGGATGACGGTAATGGCTACACCTTC. The encoded protein is CASSPGDDGNGYTF.

This rearrangement joins TRBV4-1 to TRBJ2-1; 11 bases line up with TRBD2. This CDR3 contains 16 residues. Germline loops: CDR1 MGHRA, CDR2 YSYEKL. The junction had 6 bases not matched to a gene; V was cut back by 0 bases and J by 8 bases. The CDR3 nucleotides read TGCGCCAGCAGCCAAGATCCGGGACTAGCGGACCATGAGCAGTTCTTC. Amino acid sequence: CASSQDPGLADHEQFF.

This clone was detected once. The V gene is TRBV10-3, the J gene TRBJ1-1; TRBD1 aligns across 7 bases. Germline V gives CDR1 ENHRY, CDR2 SYGVKD. V was pared by 6 bases and J by 0 bases, with 4 bases of the junction left unmatched. CDR3 length: 14 residues. The CDR3 protein is CAIRTGQMNTEAFF. As DNA, the CDR3 is TGTGCCATCAGGACGGGACAGATGAACACTGAAGCTTTCTTT.

CDR3 sequence (DNA): TGTGCCAGCAGTTTACCAGGGCATAGCAATCAGCCCCAGCATTTT. Amino acids: CASSLPGHSNQPQHF. The chain combines TRBV28 with TRBJ1-5, with TRBD1 as a possible D gene (5 bases). Trimming took off 2 bases at V and 0 bases at J, with 8 bases between the two ends. CDR3 length: 15 amino acids. The germline gives CDR1 MDHEN, CDR2 SYDVKM.